This T cell receptor beta chain was documented in a study of long-term antiretroviral therapy in people with HIV. The study's findings and limits: The data indicate that diversity increased after ART but remained below transplant donor controls.

Trimming cost V 6 bases and J 4 bases; bases outside gene matches: 10. Germline V lookup: CDR1 MDHEN, CDR2 SYDVKM. CDR3 size: 16 residues. It was version v3.0 of the immunoSEQ assay that was run at survey level. The data were produced by immunoSEQ multiplex PCR, yet TCRdb's version contains in-frame clones alone and is incomplete. The sample lists 35,000 to 45,000 clones, approximately 86% seen once, with about 4% in the top ten. As to this clone: Its cognate antigen is unknown.

V and J are TRBV28 and TRBJ1-5; TRBD1 matches at 9 bases. This TCR was recovered from a woman younger than 35 with HIV. Sequenced material: unsorted PBMCs, taken just before starting antiretroviral therapy. The CDR3 sequence is CASRQPGQGWNQPQHF. In nucleotides, the CDR3 is TGTGCCAGCAGGCAGCCGGGACAGGGTTGGAATCAGCCCCAGCATTTT.